This paragraph covers one TCR beta chain sequence. The Seattle site enrolled patients during active infection and followed them longitudinally. The germline V gene encodes CDR1 SGHTA and CDR2 FQGNSA. CDR3 size: 15 residues. Trimming removed 5 bases at V and 0 bases at J, with 10 bases between. The record originates from a study of blood T cell repertoires in COVID-19. In the study overall: The study drew acute and convalescent COVID-19 samples from the United States, Italy and Spain. T cells, B-cell-depleted T cells, or PBMCs supplied cDNA or gDNA.

Study processing details: Quantification of nucleated cells was approximated via reference gene primer amplification. The protocol was immunoSEQ multiplex PCR, while the TCRdb copy is restricted to in-frame clones and leaves out a portion. V, J and clone size reflect that table, while D and trimming were determined from the DNA. The sample records roughly 190,000 clones, roughly 94% being singletons. V and J are TRBV7-2 and TRBJ1-4; D is undetermined. Sequences were obtained from peripheral blood. The receptor comes from a man in his thirties or forties with COVID-19, enrolled during active disease. In nucleotides, the CDR3 is TGTGCCAGCAGCCCCGTGAGAGCAACTAATGAAAAACTGTTTTTT. Its translation is CASSPVRATNEKLFF.